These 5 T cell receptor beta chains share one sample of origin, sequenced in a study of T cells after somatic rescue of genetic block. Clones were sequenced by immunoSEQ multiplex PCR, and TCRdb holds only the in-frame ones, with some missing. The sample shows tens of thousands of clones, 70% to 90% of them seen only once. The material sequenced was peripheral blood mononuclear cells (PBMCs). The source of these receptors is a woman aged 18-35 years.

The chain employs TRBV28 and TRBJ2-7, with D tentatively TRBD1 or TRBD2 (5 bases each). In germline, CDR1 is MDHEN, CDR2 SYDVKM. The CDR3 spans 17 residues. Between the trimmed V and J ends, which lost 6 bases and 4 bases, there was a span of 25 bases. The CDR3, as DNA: TGTGCCAGCAGAGGGGTTAGGGGACGCCAAACCGCGTACGAGCAGTACTTC. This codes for CASRGVRGRQTAYEQYF. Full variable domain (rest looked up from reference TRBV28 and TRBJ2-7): DVKVTQSSRYLVKRTGEKVFLECVQDMDHENMFWYRQDPGLGLRLIYFSYDVKMKEKGDIPEGYSVSREKKERFSLILESASTNQTSMYLCASRGVRGRQTAYEQYFGPGTRLTVT.

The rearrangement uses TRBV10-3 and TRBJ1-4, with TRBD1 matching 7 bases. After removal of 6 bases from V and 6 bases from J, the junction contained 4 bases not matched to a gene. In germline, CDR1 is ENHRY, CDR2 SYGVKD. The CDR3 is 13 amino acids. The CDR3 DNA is TGTGCCATCAGCCCACAGGGGCATGAAAAACTGTTTTTT. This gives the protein CAISPQGHEKLFF.

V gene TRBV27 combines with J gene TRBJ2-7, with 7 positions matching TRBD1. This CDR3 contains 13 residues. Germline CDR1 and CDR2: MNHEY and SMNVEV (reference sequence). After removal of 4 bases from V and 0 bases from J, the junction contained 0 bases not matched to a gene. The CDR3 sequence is CASSSGGSYEQYF. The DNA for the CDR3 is TGTGCCAGCAGTTCAGGGGGCTCCTACGAGCAGTACTTC.

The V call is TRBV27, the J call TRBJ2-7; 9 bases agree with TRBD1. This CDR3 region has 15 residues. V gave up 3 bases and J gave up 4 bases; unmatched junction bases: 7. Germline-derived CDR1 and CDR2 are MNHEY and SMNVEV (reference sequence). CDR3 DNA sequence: TGTGCCAGCAGTTTCCTCGGACAGGGGACGTACGAGCAGTACTTC. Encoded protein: CASSFLGQGTYEQYF.

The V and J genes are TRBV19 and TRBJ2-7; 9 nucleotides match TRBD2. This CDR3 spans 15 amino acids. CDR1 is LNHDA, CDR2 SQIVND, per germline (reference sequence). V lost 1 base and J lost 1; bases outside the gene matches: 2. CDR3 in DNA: TGTGCCAGTAGTATAGGTAGCGGGAGTTCCTACGAGCAGTACTTC. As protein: CASSIGSGSSYEQYF.